This T cell receptor beta chain was found in a study of OX40 agonist ivuxolimab in advanced cancers. The assay was immunoSEQ multiplex PCR, and TCRdb's table has in-frame clones only and misses some. The sample lists 35,000 to 55,000 clones; around 94% were seen once. The CDR3 has 15 residues. Germline CDR1 and CDR2: SGHRS and YFSETQ. Losses at the gene ends were 4 bases for V and 2 bases for J; bases not matched to a gene: 6. This receptor was obtained from an adult with an advanced solid tumor such as melanoma, head and neck, liver or kidney cancer. This chain joins TRBV5-1 and TRBJ2-4, with 7 bases that match TRBD2. The specimen comprised CD4+ or CD8+ T cells sorted from blood, sampled in a trial of the OX40 agonist ivuxolimab. In nucleotides, the CDR3 is TGCGCCAGCAGCACCTCGGGGGGTTCCAAAAACATTCAGTACTTC. As protein: CASSTSGGSKNIQYF.